The clone carrying this T cell receptor (beta chain) was counted at least ten times. Preparation of the TCRbeta library used unique molecular identifiers. One entry per CDR3 protein results from TCRdb running MiXCR on the PCR reads. The sample includes roughly 100,000 distinct CDR3 sequences, 4.5% to 7.5% of them seen just once. The data derive from a study of T-cell reconstitution after alpha-beta-depleted transplantation in children. Germline CDR1 and CDR2: MDHEN and SYDVKM. V was pared by 3 bases and J by 9 bases, with 20 bases between. This CDR3 comprises 16 residues. Sequenced here: PBMCs, mostly from graft donor cells, sampled 60 days after TCRalphabeta/CD19-depleted stem cell transplant. The chain combines TRBV28 with TRBJ2-2; tentative D call: TRBD1 (6 bases). The receptor was isolated from a female patient aged 2-9 years who had a stem cell transplant for Fanconi anemia, so the T cells may come from the graft donor. CDR3 protein: CASSLPPQYGGRELFF. The CDR3 nucleotides read TGTGCCAGCAGTTTGCCCCCCCAATATGGGGGCAGGGAGCTGTTTTTT.